This T cell receptor (beta chain) was sequenced in a study of cytomegalovirus exposure and HLA in healthy donors. Study-wide results and caveats: In an earlier analysis, in 540 or so donors, most V segments appeared productive either ~87% or ~30% of the time. The Asian-associated ancestry cluster reportedly had fewer N-insertions than the approximately 670-donor mean in a later analysis.

The CDR3 length is 15 residues. CDR1 and CDR2 (germline): SGHDT, YYEEEE. The V end lost 6 bases, the J end lost 2 bases, and 17 bases lay between the germline ends. The PCR ran on 60 Vbeta and 13 Jbeta primers. Sequencing was performed with immunoSEQ multiplex PCR; in TCRdb, only in-frame clones are kept and a portion is missing. This sample yields 90,000 to 120,000 clones, of which roughly 84% are seen a single time; more than 0.95% belongs to the top ten. A remark on this clone: What it binds is unknown.

Sequenced material: PBMCs. This clonotype was obtained from a woman aged 18-29 years in good health and CMV-seronegative. This chain uses TRBV5-6 with TRBJ1-1; tentative D call: TRBD1 (5 bases). The CDR3 region has the DNA TGTGCCAGCACCCTTAATCCCAGGGAAAACACTGAAGCTTTCTTT. Protein product: CASTLNPRENTEAFF.